The sequence of this TCR beta chain was determined in a study of blood T cell repertoires in COVID-19. The study assigned cohorts using participant-reported clinical history. In the study's own analysis: The assay estimated nucleated cells by amplifying reference gene primers. Profiled with immunoSEQ multiplex PCR; TCRdb holds only in-frame clones, not every one. The D gene and trimming were derived from the DNA, and the V and J assignments and clone size from that table. The data contain around 500,000 clones, approximately 90% of them singletons. CDR3 length: 16 amino acids. Germline CDR1 MNHEY, CDR2 SMNVEV (reference sequence). Trimming shortened V by 1 base and J by 1 base, and 11 bases separated the two germline ends.

The clonotype originates from a woman aged 55-70 years who had recovered from COVID-19. The V gene is TRBV27, the J gene TRBJ1-5; a weak D match, TRBD1 (6 bases). Sequencing was done on a sample of PBMCs or T cells enriched from blood (not recorded which). CDR3 sequence (DNA): TGTGCCAGCAGTTTATACGGGACAAGAAGCAATCAGCCCCAGCATTTT. Its translation is CASSLYGTRSNQPQHF.